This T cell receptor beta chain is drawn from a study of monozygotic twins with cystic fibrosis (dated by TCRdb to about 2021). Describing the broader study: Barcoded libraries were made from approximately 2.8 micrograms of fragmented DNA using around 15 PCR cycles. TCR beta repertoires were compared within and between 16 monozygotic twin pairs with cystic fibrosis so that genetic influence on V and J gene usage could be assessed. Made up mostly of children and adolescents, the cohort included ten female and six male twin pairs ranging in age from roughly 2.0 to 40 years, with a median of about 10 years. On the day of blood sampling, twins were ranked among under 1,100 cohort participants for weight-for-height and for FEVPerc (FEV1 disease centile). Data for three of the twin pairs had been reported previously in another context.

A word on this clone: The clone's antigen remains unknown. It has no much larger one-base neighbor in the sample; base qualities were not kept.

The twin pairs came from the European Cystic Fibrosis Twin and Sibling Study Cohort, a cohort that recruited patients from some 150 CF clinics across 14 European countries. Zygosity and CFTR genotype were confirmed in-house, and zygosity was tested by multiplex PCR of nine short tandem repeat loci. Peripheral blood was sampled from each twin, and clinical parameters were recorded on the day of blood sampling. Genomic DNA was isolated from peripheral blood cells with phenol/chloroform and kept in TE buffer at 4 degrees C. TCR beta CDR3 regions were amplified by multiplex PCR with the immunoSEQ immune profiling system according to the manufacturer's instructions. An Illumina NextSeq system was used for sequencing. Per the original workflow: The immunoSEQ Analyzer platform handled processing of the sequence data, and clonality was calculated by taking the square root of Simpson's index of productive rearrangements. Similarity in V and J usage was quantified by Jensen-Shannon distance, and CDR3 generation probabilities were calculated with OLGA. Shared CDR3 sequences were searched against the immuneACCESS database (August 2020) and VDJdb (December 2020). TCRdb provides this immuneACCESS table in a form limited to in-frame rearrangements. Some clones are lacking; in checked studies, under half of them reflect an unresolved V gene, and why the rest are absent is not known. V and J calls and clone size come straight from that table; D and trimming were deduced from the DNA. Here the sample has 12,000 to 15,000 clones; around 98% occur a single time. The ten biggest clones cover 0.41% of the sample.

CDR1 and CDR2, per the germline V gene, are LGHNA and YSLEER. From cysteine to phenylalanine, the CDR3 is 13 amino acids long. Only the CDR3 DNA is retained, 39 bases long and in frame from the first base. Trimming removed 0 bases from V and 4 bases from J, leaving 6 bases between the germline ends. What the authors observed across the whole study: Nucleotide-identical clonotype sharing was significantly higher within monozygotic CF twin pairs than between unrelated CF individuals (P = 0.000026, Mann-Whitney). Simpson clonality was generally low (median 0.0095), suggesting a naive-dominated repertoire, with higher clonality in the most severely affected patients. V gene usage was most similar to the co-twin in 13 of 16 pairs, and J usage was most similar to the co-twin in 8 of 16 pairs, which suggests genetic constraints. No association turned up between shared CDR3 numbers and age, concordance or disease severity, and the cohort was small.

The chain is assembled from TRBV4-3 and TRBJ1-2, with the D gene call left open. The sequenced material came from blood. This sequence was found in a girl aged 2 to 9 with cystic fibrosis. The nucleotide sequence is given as TGCGCCAGCAGCCAAGACTTTGCCTATGGCTACACCTTC. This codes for CASSQDFAYGYTF.